Listed below are T cell receptor beta chains from one sample, sequenced in a study of cytomegalovirus exposure and HLA in healthy donors. Here immunoSEQ multiplex PCR was the method, and the copy in TCRdb shows in-frame clones only, minus some. The sample lists over 90,000 clones; 65% to 85% were seen once. Specimen: PBMCs. These receptors were taken from a woman aged 60-75 years in good health and CMV-seropositive. Each CDR3 is given with its conserved first and last residue. The D gene is left open where the match is weak. Size is omitted from some rows. Given values are once, few, many or a class for expanded clones.

>TRBV6-5|TRBJ1-3|-|-
TGTGCCAGCAGTTATCGGCAGGGCTCTGGAAACACCATATATTTT
CASSYRQGSGNTIYF
>TRBV4-1|TRBJ2-5|-|-
TGCGCCAGCAGCCAAGTGAAGGGGGTCGAGACCCAGTACTTC
CASSQVKGVETQYF
>TRBV28|TRBJ2-7|-|TRBD1
TGTGCCAGCAGTCTTACCAGAGCGGGACAGGGGTACGAGCAGTACTTC
CASSLTRAGQGYEQYF
>TRBV2|TRBJ2-1|-|-
TGTGCCAGCACCTATGAGAAGGAATCTCGAGAGTGGTCATCACTATACAATGAGCAGTTCTTC
CASTYEKESREWSSLYNEQFF
>TRBV19|TRBJ2-1|many|TRBD2
TGTGCCAGTAGGGAGCTAGCGGGAGTCAATGAGCAGTTCTTC
CASRELAGVNEQFF
>TRBV29-1|TRBJ2-7|-|-
TGCAGCGTTGAAGAACAGGGAGTCGGGACCTACGAGCAGTACTTC
CSVEEQGVGTYEQYF
>TRBV29-1|TRBJ1-5|-|-
TGCAGCGTTTTAGTCTCCGCTTCCAATCAGCCCCAGCATTTT
CSVLVSASNQPQHF
>TRBV21-1|TRBJ1-2|-|-
TGTGCCAGCAGCATCAGCCCCTTGGGGGGGAGTATGGATGGCTACACCTTC
CASSISPLGGSMDGYTF
>TRBV7-2|TRBJ2-7|-|TRBD1
TGTGCCAGCAGCTGGGGACAGGGGGGTTCCTACGAGCAGTACTTC
CASSWGQGGSYEQYF
>TRBV5-1|TRBJ1-1|-|TRBD1
TGCGCCAGCAGCATACAGGGGGACATGAACACTGAAGCTTTCTTT
CASSIQGDMNTEAFF
>TRBV10-1|TRBJ2-1|-|-
TGCGCCAGCAGCCGGAGCGGCTCCTACAATGAGCAGTTCTTC
CASSRSGSYNEQFF
>TRBV28|TRBJ1-2|-|-
TGTGCCAGTTTAGTAGGGGGTCCCTATGGCTACACCTTC
CASLVGGPYGYTF
>TRBV7-3|TRBJ2-1|once|TRBD1
TGTGCCAGCGCACAGGGGGCGGGGAATGAGCAGTTCTTC
CASAQGAGNEQFF
>TRBV11-2|TRBJ1-3|-|TRBD1
TGTGCCAGCAGCTCCGGGACAGGGGGCTTGGGAAACACCATATATTTT
CASSSGTGGLGNTIYF
>TRBV28|TRBJ2-2|-|-
TGTGCCAGCGGGGTAGAGGGATACACCGGGGAGCTGTTTTTT
CASGVEGYTGELFF
>TRBV29-1|TRBJ1-1|-|-
TGCAGCGTTTTGGAGCATGGGCCCAGGGACAATGAAGCTTTCTTT
CSVLEHGPRDNEAFF
>TRBV7-9|TRBJ2-5|few|-
TGTTCCAGCAGCTTAGCGGCTGAGACCCAGTACTTC
CSSSLAAETQYF
>TRBV4-1|TRBJ1-1|-|-
TGCGCCAGCAGCCGGTCACTAGGGCCTAGAATCACTGAAGCTTTCTTT
CASSRSLGPRITEAFF
>TRBV10-1|TRBJ1-1|few|TRBD1
TGCGCCAGCAGCCGACAGGGCCTGGGGGAAGCTTTCTTT
CASSRQGLGEAFF
>TRBV7-3|TRBJ1-2|-|TRBD1
TGTGCCAGCAGCTTAGACAGGGGAGGCGATGGCTACACCTTC
CASSLDRGGDGYTF
>TRBV19|TRBJ2-1|-|TRBD2
TGTGCCAGTAGTTGGACTAGCGGGAGGTCGTTGGACAATGAGCAGTTCTTC
CASSWTSGRSLDNEQFF
>TRBV30|TRBJ1-2|-|TRBD1
TGTGCCTGGAGTGTAGGTCTACAGGGGTATGGCTACACCTTC
CAWSVGLQGYGYTF
>TRBV19|TRBJ2-7|-|TRBD1
TGTGCCAGTAGTATAACTTGGACAGGGGGCACCGGTGAGCAGTACTTC
CASSITWTGGTGEQYF
>TRBV19|TRBJ1-2|-|TRBD1
TGTGCCAGTAGTATAGACCTACTTGGACAGGGTGTGGGTGGCTACACCTTC
CASSIDLLGQGVGGYTF
>TRBV5-5|TRBJ1-1|-|-
TGTGCCAGCAGCTTGTTCCAGGGGACCACTGAAGCTTTCTTT
CASSLFQGTTEAFF
>TRBV27|TRBJ2-7|-|TRBD1
TGTGCCAGCAGCTTATCGAGCGCAGGGGGCGCCGGCGGTAGATTCTACGAGCAGTACTTC
CASSLSSAGGAGGRFYEQYF
>TRBV2|TRBJ1-2|-|-
TGTGCCAGCAGTGGGGCCCTTACCCTGAGTGCGGGGAGTTATGGCTACACCTTC
CASSGALTLSAGSYGYTF
>TRBV6-1|TRBJ2-7|-|-
TGTGCCAGCAGTACAGACAGTAGAGGCGAGCAGTACTTC
CASSTDSRGEQYF
>TRBV4-1|TRBJ2-4|once|TRBD1
TGCGCCAGCAGCCAAGTTTTCAGCCGGGACAGACTAGCCAAAAACATTCAGTACTTC
CASSQVFSRDRLAKNIQYF
>TRBV7-9|TRBJ2-7|-|TRBD2
TGTGCCAGCAGCCCTGAGCGACTAGCCACACGCGAGCAGTACTTC
CASSPERLATREQYF
>TRBV10-3|TRBJ2-1|-|TRBD2
TGTGCCATCAGACCGGGCGGGAGAGCCTACAATGAGCAGTTCTTC
CAIRPGGRAYNEQFF
>TRBV4-2|TRBJ1-1|-|TRBD1
TGTGCCAGCAGCCAAGTTTTTATGGGGCAGGGGGCAGGTTTTGACACTGAAGCTTTCTTT
CASSQVFMGQGAGFDTEAFF
>TRBV27|TRBJ1-5|-|-
TGTGCCAGCACCATCCGGGGTTCGAGCAATCAGCCCCAGCATTTT
CASTIRGSSNQPQHF
>TRBV9|TRBJ2-1|few|TRBD2
TGTGCCAGCAGCCCCCGAATAGCGGGAGGGCGAAATGAGCAGTTCTTC
CASSPRIAGGRNEQFF
>TRBV6-1|TRBJ2-2|once|-
TGTGCCAGCAGTGAACTAGGGGTAACCGGGGAGCTGTTTTTT
CASSELGVTGELFF
>TRBV29-1|TRBJ2-1|-|-
TGCAGCGTGGACAGCGTCCCAGAGCAGTTCTTC
CSVDSVPEQFF
>TRBV27|TRBJ2-7|once|-
TGTGCCAGCAGGCGGATTTCTAGCTACGAGCAGTACTTC
CASRRISSYEQYF
>TRBV6-6|TRBJ1-1|few|-
TGTGCCAGCAGTTACTCGGAGGGCTTAGCCGAAGCTTTCTTT
CASSYSEGLAEAFF
>TRBV15|TRBJ1-4|-|TRBD1
TGTGCCACCAGCAGGGCGGGACAGGGTAATGAAAAACTGTTTTTT
CATSRAGQGNEKLFF
>TRBV9|TRBJ2-1|-|TRBD2
TGTGCCAGCAGCGTAGGGGGGACTAGCGGAAATGAGCAGTTCTTC
CASSVGGTSGNEQFF
>TRBV5-4|TRBJ1-1|-|-
TGTGCCAGCAGCCACCCCGGGGTGGGTGACACTGAAGCTTTCTTT
CASSHPGVGDTEAFF
>TRBV11-2|TRBJ1-5|-|-
TGTGCCAGCAGCTTAGCCACAGGGTTTCGCAATCAGCCCCAGCATTTT
CASSLATGFRNQPQHF
>TRBV5-4|TRBJ2-5|-|TRBD1
TGTGCCAGCAGCTTGGTCGGGACAGGGTACGAGACCCAGTACTTC
CASSLVGTGYETQYF
>TRBV15|TRBJ2-5|once|TRBD2
TGTGCCACCAGCAGAGATCGGGGACTAGCTGACGTCCAAGAGACCCAGTACTTC
CATSRDRGLADVQETQYF
>TRBV5-6|TRBJ2-5|-|-
TGTGCCAGCAGCTTGGACATGAAGGAGACCCAGTACTTC
CASSLDMKETQYF
>TRBV10-3|TRBJ2-1|-|-
TGTGCCATCAGTGAGCGCGGTACCAATGAGCAGTTCTTC
CAISERGTNEQFF
>TRBV2|TRBJ2-2|-|TRBD2
TGTGCCAGCAGTGAATGGCGGGGGGTTTCCGGGGAGCTGTTTTTT
CASSEWRGVSGELFF
>TRBV5-1|TRBJ2-1|-|TRBD2
TGCGCCAGCAGCTTGGGTAGCGGGGGCTACAATGAGCAGTTCTTC
CASSLGSGGYNEQFF
>TRBV25-1|TRBJ2-5|-|-
TGTGCCAGCAGTGACCGCAGGGCGTACCAAGAGACCCAGTACTTC
CASSDRRAYQETQYF